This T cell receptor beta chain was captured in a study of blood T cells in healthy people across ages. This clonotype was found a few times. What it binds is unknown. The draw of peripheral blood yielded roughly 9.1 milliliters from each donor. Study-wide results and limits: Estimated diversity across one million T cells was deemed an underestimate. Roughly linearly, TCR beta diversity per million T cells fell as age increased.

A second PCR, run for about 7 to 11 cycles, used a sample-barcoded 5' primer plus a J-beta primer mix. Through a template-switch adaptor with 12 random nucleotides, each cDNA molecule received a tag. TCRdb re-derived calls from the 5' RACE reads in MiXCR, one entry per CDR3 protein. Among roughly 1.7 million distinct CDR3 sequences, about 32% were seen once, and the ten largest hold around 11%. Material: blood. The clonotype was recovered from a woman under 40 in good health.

Here the CDR3 reads CASSGSKGPQHF. The DNA for the CDR3 is TGTGCCAGCAGTGGCTCCAAGGGGCCCCAGCATTTT. The V call is TRBV25-1, the J call TRBJ1-5, with D uncertain. The CDR3 spans 12 residues. Germline V gives CDR1 MGHDK, CDR2 SYGVNS. Trimming cost V 4 bases and J 9 bases, with 10 bases left between them.